The source of this TCR beta chain is a study of T cells in women clearing cervical HPV infection. At the level of the study: Case blood was drawn when the lesion was first found; control blood after infection became undetectable. Cases' blood sampling followed lesion detection by median approximately 150 days (90 to 200).

A word on this clone: What it recognizes is unknown. The missing CDR3 end, 3 residues past where the read stops, is filled in from the germline J gene.

TCR beta CDR3 amplified by multiplex PCR from roughly 1,100 ng genomic DNA. TCRdb's copy holds only in-frame clones and misses some; the assay was immunoSEQ multiplex PCR. The specimen's table records about 18,000 clones. Germline CDR1 is SGHAT and CDR2 is FQNNGV. V was cut by 0 bases and J by 3 bases, with 12 bases left in between. The CDR3 extends over 15 amino acids. Study-level points and caveats: TRBV6-7 relative abundance averaged 0.11% in cases and 0.15% to 0.2% in controls.

The sequence derives from a woman aged 18 to 75 with a cervical HPV16 infection that either progressed to CIN3+ or cleared (not recorded which). Material for sequencing was blood buffy coat. The chain is built from TRBV11-2 and TRBJ2-7; possible D gene TRBD1, 5 bases. The CDR3 loop is CASSLDHDRFYEQYF. The CDR3 bases that were read are TGTGCCAGCAGCTTAGATCACGACAGATTCTACGAG.